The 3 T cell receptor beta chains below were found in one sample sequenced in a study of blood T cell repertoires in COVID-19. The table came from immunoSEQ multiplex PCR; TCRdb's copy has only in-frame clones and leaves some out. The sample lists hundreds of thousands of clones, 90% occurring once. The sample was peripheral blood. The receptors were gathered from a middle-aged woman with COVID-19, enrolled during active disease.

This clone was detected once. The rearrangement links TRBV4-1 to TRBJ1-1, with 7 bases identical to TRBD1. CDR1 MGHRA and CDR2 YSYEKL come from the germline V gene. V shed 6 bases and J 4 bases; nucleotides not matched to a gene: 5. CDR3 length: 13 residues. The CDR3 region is CASSYRGGTEAFF. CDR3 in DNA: TGCGCCAGCAGTTACAGGGGAGGCACTGAAGCTTTCTTT.

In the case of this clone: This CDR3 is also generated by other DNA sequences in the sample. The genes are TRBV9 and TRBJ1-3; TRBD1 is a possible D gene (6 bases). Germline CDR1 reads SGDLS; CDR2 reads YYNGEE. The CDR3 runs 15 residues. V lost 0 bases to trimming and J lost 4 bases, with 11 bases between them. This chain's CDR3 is CASSVGRGSGNTIYF. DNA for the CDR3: TGTGCCAGCAGCGTAGGCAGGGGATCGGGAAACACCATATATTTT.

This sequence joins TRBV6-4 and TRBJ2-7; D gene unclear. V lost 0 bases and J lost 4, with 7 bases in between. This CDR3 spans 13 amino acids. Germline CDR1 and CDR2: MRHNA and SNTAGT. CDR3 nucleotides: TGTGCCAGCAGTGACTCGGCAGGATACGAGCAGTACTTC. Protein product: CASSDSAGYEQYF.